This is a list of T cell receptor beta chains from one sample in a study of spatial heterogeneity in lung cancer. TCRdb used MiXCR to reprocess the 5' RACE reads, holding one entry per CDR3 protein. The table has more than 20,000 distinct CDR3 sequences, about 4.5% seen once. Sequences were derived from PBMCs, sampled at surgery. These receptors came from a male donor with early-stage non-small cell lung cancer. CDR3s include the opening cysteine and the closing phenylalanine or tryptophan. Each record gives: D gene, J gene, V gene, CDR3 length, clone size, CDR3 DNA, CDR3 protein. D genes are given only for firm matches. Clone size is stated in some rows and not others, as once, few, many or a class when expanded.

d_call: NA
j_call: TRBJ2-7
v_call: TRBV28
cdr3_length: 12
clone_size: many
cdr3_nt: TGTGCCAGCAGGAGCACCGGCACCAGCCTCTTTTTC
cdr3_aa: CASRSTGTSLFF

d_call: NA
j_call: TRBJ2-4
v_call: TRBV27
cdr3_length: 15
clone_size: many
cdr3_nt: TGTGCCAGCAGTCCCCTCCAGGGATTCAAAAACATTCAGTACTTC
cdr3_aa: CASSPLQGFKNIQYF

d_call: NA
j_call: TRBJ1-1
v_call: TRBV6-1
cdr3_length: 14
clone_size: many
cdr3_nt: TGTGCCAGCAGTGAAGTACGAGCGAACACTGAAGCTTTCTTT
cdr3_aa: CASSEVRANTEAFF

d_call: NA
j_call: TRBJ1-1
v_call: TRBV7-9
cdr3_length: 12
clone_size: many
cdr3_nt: TGTGCCAGCAACAGGGTTAACACTGAAGCTTTCTTT
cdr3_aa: CASNRVNTEAFF

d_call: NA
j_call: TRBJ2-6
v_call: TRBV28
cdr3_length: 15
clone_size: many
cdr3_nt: TGTGCCAGCAGGGAACAGGGCTCTGGGGCCAACGTCCTGACTTTC
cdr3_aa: CASREQGSGANVLTF

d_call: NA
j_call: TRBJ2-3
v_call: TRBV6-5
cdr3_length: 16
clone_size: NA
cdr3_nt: TGTGCCAGCAGTTTCTCCCCTCCCCCGATGGCACATACGCAGTATTTT
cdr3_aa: CASSFSPPPMAHTQYF

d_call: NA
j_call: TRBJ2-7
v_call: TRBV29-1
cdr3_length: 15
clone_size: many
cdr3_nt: TGCAGCGCCGCAGGGCTCGGAAGAAGCTCCTACGAGCAGTACTTC
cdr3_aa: CSAAGLGRSSYEQYF

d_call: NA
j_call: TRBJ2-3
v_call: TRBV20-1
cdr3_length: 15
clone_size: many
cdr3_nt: TGCAGTGCTAAGACGTGGGGTTCTGGCACAGATACGCAGTATTTT
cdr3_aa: CSAKTWGSGTDTQYF

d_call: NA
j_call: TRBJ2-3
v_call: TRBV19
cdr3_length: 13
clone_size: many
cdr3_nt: TGTGCCAGTAGTAGAGGCCACACAGATACGCAGTATTTT
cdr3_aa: CASSRGHTDTQYF

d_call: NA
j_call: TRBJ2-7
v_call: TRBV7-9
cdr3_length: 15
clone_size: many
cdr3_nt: TGTGCCAGCAGCTTTGATAGGTTCCCCGCATCCGAGCAGTACTTC
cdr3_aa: CASSFDRFPASEQYF

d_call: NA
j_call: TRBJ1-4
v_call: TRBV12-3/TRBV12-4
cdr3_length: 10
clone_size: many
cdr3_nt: TGTGCCAGCAGGGGGGAAAAACTGTTTTTT
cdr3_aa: CASRGEKLFF

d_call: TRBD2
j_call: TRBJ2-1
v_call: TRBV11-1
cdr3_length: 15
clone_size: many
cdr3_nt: TGTGCCAGCAGCTTAGAGGCTAGCGGGAGCCATGAGCAGTTCTTC
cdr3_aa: CASSLEASGSHEQFF

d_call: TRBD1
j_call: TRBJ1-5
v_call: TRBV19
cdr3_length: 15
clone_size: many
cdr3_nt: TGTGCCAGTAGTAACGACAGGGGCGGGTCATGGCCCCAGCATTTT
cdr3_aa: CASSNDRGGSWPQHF

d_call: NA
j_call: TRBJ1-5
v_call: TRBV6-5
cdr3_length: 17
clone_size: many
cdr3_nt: TGTGCCAGCTCCAGGACGGGGGGATCGGGAAGCAATCAGCCCCAGCATTTT
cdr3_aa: CASSRTGGSGSNQPQHF

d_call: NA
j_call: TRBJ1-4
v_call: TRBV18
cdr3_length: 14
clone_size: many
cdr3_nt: TGTGCCAGCTCACCACGGGGGCTGGGTGAAAAACTGTTTTTT
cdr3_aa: CASSPRGLGEKLFF

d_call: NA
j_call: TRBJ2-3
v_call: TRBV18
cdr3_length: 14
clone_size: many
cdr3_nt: TGTGCCAGCTCACCAATGGGGGACATAGATACGCAGTATTTT
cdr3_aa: CASSPMGDIDTQYF

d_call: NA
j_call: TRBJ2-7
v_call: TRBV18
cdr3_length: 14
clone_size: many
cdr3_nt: TGTGCCAGCTCACCAATGGGGATGGACTCCGAGCAGTACTTC
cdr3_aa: CASSPMGMDSEQYF

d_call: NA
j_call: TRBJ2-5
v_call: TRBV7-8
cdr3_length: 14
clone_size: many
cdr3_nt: TGTGCCAGCAGCTTACCTGGGCTCCAAGAGACCCAGTACTTC
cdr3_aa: CASSLPGLQETQYF

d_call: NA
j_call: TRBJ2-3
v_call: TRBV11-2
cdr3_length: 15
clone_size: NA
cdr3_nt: TGTGCCAGCAGCCCGAGAGAAAGGAGAACAGATACGCAGTATTTT
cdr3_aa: CASSPRERRTDTQYF

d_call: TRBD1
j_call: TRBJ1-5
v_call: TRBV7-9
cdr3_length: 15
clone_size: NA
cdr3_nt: TGTGCCAGCAGCTTAGTTGGGACAGGGAATCAGCCCCAGCATTTT
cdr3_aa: CASSLVGTGNQPQHF

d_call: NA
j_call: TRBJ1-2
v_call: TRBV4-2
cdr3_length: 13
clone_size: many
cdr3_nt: TGTGCCAGCAGCCGAAGAGTAGAGGGGTCCTACACCTTC
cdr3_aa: CASSRRVEGSYTF

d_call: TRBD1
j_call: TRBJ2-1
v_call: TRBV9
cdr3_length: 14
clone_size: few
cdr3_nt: TGTGCCAGCAGCACAGGACAGGGGAGGCATGAGCAGTTCTTC
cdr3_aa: CASSTGQGRHEQFF

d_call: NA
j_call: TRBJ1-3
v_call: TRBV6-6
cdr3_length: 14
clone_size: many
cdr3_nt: TGTGCCAGCAGGGAGACAGATACTGGAAACACCATATATTTT
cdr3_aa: CASRETDTGNTIYF

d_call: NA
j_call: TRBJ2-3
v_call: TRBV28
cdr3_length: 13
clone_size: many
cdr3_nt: TGTGCCAGCATAGGGGGTAGCACAGATACGCAGTATTTT
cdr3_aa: CASIGGSTDTQYF

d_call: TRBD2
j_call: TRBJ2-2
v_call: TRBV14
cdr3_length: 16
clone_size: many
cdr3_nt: TGTGCCAGCAGCTCCAGGACTAGCGGGGACACCGGGGAGCTGTTTTTT
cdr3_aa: CASSSRTSGDTGELFF

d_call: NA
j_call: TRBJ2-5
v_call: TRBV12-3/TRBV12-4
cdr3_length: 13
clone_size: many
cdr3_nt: TGTGCCAGCAGTCCCCTAGACCAAGAGACCCAGTACTTC
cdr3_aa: CASSPLDQETQYF

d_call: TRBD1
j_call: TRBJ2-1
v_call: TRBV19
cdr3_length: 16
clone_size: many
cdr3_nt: TGTGCCAGTAGTACGAGACAGGGGGTAGTTGACAATGAGCAGTTCTTC
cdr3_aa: CASSTRQGVVDNEQFF

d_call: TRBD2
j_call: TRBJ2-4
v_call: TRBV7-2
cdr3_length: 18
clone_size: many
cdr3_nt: TGTGCCAGCAGCTTGGCGGGGACGGGGAGGGTAACCAAAAACATTCAGTACTTC
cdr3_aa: CASSLAGTGRVTKNIQYF

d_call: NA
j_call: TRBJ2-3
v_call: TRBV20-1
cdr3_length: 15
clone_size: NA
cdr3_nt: TGCAGTGCACAACCGGGGGCAGGCGGTACAGATACGCAGTATTTT
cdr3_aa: CSAQPGAGGTDTQYF

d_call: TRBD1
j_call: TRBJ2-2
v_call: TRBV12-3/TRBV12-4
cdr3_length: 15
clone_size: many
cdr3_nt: TGTGCCAGCACCTGGACAGGGGGCTACACCGGGGAGCTGTTTTTT
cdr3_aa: CASTWTGGYTGELFF

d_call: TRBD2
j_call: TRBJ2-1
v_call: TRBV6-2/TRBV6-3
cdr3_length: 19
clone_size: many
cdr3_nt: TGTGCCAGCAGTTACCTCACGGGGACTAGCGGGAGCGGCCTGCGGGAGCAGTTCTTC
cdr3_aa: CASSYLTGTSGSGLREQFF

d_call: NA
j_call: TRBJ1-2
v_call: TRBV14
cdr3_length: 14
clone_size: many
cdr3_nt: TGTGCCAGCAGCCAAGATCTACTGTCCTATGGCTACACCTTC
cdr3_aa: CASSQDLLSYGYTF

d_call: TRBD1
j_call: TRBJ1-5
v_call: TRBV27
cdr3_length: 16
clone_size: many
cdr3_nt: TGTGCCAGCAGGGGGACAGGAGGTCTGAGCAATCAGCCCCAGCATTTT
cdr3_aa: CASRGTGGLSNQPQHF

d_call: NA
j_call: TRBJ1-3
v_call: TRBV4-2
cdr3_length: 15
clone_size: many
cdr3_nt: TGTGCCAGCAGCCAAGATATCCCGGACGGGAGCACCATATATTTT
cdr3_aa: CASSQDIPDGSTIYF

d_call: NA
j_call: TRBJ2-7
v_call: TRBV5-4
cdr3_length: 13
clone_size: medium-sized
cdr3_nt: TGTGCCAGCAGCTTCCAGGGCTACTACGAGCAGTACTTC
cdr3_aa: CASSFQGYYEQYF

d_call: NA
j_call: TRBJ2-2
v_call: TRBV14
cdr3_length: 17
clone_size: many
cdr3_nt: TGTGCCAGCAGTCCTAATAGACAGGGAGGAGGCACCGGGGAGCTGTTTTTT
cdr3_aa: CASSPNRQGGGTGELFF

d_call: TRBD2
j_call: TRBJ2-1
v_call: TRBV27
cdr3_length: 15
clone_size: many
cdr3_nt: TGTGCCAGCAGTAGAGGACTAGCGGGAGGCAATGAGCAGTTCTTC
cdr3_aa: CASSRGLAGGNEQFF

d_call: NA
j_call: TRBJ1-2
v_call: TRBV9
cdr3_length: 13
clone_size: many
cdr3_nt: TGTGCCAGCAGCGTTGCTCCGGACGAGGGCTACACCTTC
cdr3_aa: CASSVAPDEGYTF

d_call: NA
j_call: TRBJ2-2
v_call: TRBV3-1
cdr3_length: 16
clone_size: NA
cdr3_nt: TGTGCCAGCAGCTCAATCGAGCAGGGAAGGACCGGGGAGCTGTTTTTT
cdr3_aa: CASSSIEQGRTGELFF

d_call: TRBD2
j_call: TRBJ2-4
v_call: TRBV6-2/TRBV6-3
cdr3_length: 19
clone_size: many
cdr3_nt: TGTGCCAGCAGTACTACGGGACTTATAGCGGGAGATGCCAAAAACATTCAGTACTTC
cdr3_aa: CASSTTGLIAGDAKNIQYF

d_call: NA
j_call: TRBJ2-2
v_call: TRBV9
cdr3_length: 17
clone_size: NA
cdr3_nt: TGTGCCAGCAGCATCTTACCTGGCGTCGCGAACACCGGGGAGCTGTTTTTT
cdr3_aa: CASSILPGVANTGELFF

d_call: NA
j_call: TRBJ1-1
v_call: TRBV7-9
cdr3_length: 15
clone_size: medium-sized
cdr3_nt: TGTGCCAGCAGCTTATCTTCAGGGGTCAAAACTGAAGCTTTCTTT
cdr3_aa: CASSLSSGVKTEAFF

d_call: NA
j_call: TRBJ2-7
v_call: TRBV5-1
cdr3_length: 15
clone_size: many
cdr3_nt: TGCGCCAGCAGCTTCGGCGGACAGCCTTCCTACGAGCAGTACTTC
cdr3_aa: CASSFGGQPSYEQYF

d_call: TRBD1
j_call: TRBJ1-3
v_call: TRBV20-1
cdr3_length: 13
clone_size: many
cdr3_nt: TGCAGTGCTAGTGAGGGGGCGCGAAACACCATATATTTT
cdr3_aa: CSASEGARNTIYF

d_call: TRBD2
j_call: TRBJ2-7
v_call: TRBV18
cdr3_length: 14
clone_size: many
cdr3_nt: TGTGCCAGCTCAACTAGCGGGACCCCCTACGAGCAGTACTTC
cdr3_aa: CASSTSGTPYEQYF

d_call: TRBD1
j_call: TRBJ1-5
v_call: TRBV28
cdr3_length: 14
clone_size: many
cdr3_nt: TGTGCCAGCACGAGGACAGGGGACAATCAGCCCCAGCATTTT
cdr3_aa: CASTRTGDNQPQHF

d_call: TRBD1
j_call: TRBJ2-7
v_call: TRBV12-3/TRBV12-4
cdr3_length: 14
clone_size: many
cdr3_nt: TGTGCCAGCAGACGACAGGGGGCACACTACGAGCAGTACTTC
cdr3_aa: CASRRQGAHYEQYF

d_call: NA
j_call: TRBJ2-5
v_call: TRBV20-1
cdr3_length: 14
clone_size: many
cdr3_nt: TGCAGTGCTAGAGCCCCCAGCGGGCTGGAGACCCAGTACTTC
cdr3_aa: CSARAPSGLETQYF

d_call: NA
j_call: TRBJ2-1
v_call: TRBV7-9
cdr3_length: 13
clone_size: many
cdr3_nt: TGTGCCAGCAGCTTTGGGGAGACGAGTGAGCAGTTCTTC
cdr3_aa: CASSFGETSEQFF